This T cell receptor beta chain was sequenced for a study of blood T cell repertoires in COVID-19. There are 12 residues in the CDR3. Germline CDR1 is SQVTM and CDR2 is ANQGSEA. Trimming removed 3 bases at V and 3 bases at J, with 8 bases between. In the original workflow: Amplification of reference gene primers was used by the study to estimate nucleated cell counts. The assay was immunoSEQ multiplex PCR, and TCRdb's table has in-frame clones only and misses some. The DNA was the basis for D and trimming; V, J and clone size are from that table. This table has about 190,000 clones, 84% appearing once. This study enrolled people aged 18 to 89 from about two dozen US geographic areas. Clinical history reported by participants formed the basis on which cohorts were assigned.

The TCR was taken from a woman aged 25 to 39 who had been exposed to COVID-19. Sequenced input: PBMCs or T cells enriched from blood (not recorded which). V usage is TRBV29-1 and J usage is TRBJ1-2; D might be TRBD1 (5 bases). This chain's CDR3 is CSVEPTDYGYTF. The CDR3 nucleotides read TGCAGCGTTGAGCCGACAGACTATGGCTACACCTTC.